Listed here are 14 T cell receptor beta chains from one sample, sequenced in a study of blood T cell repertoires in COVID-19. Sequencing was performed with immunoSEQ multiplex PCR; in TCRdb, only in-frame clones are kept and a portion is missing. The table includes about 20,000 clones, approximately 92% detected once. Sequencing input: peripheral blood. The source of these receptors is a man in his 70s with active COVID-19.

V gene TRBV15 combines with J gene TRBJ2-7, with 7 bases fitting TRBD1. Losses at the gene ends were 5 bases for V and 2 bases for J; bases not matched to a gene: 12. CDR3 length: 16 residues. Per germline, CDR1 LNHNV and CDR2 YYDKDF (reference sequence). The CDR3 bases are TGTGCCACCAGCGGTGGACGGGACAGAGATACCTACGAGCAGTACTTC. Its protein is CATSGGRDRDTYEQYF.

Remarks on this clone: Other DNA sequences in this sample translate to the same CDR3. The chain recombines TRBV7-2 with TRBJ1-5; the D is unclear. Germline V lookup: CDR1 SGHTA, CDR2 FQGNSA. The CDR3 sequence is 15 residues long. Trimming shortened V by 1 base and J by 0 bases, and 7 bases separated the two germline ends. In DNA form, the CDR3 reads TGTGCCAGCAGCTTAGGTCCTTATAGCAATCAGCCCCAGCATTTT. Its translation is CASSLGPYSNQPQHF.

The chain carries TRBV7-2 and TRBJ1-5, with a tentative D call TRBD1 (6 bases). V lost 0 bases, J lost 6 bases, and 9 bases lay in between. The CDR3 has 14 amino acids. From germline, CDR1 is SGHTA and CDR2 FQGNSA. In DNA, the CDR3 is TGTGCCAGCAGCTTAGCCTTCAGGGGTCAGCCCCAGCATTTT. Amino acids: CASSLAFRGQPQHF.

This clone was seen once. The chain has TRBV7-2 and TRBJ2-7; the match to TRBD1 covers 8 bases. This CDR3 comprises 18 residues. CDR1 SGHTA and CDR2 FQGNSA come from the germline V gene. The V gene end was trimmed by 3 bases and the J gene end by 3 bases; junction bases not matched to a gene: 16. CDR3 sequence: CASSLRAWDGQGVYEQYF. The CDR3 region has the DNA TGTGCCAGCAGCTTGCGCGCCTGGGACGGACAGGGAGTCTACGAGCAGTACTTC.

Here the CDR3 reads CATTGGVYNEQFF. The CDR3 DNA follows: TGTGCCACAACCGGTGGAGTTTACAATGAGCAGTTCTTC. The V gene is TRBV27, the J gene TRBJ2-1; D is ambiguous. Looked up from germline, CDR1 is MNHEY and CDR2 is SMNVEV (reference sequence). This CDR3 comprises 13 residues. V lost 10 bases and J 4 bases, leaving 14 bases between the germline ends.

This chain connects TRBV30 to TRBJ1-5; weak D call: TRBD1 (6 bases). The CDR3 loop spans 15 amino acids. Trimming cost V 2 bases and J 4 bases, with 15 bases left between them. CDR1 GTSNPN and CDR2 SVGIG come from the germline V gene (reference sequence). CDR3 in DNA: TGTGCCTGGAGTCTCCGGGGGGCTGGGAATCAGCCCCAGCATTTT. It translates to CAWSLRGAGNQPQHF.

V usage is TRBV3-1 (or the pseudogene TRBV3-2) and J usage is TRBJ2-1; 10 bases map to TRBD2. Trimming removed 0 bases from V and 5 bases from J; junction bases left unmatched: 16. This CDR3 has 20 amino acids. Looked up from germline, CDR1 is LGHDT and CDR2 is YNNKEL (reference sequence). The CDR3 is CASSQEMIRLSGRTNNEQFF. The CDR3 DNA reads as TGTGCCAGCAGCCAAGAGATGATCCGGCTTAGCGGGAGGACCAACAATGAGCAGTTCTTC.

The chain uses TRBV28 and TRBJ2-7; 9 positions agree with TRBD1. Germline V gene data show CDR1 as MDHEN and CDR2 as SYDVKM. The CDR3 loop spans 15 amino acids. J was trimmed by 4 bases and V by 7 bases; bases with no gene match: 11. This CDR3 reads CASNPRTGVRYEQYF. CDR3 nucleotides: TGTGCCAGCAACCCTCGGACAGGGGTTAGGTACGAGCAGTACTTC.

In DNA form, the CDR3 reads TGTGCCAGCAGTATAATCCGGCGGGGCTACACCTTC. It is translated as CASSIIRRGYTF. The chain uses TRBV28 and TRBJ1-2; D call uncertain. V shed 5 bases and J shed 8 bases, with 12 bases lying between them. This CDR3 is 12 amino acids long. Germline V gene lookup returns CDR1 MDHEN and CDR2 SYDVKM.

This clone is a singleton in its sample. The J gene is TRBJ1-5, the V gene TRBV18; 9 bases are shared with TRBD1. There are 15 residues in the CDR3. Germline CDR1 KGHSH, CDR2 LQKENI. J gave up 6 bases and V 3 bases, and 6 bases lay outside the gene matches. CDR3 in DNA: TGTGCCAGCTCACCCGCCGGGACAGGGACTCAGCCCCAGCATTTT. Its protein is CASSPAGTGTQPQHF.

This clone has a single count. DNA of the CDR3: TGTGCCAGCAGTTTTGGGGCGGGGAGCTATGGCTACACCTTC. It encodes CASSFGAGSYGYTF. V usage is TRBV28 and J usage is TRBJ1-2; maybe TRBD1 (5 bases). The CDR3 length is 14 residues. Germline assignment: CDR1 MDHEN and CDR2 SYDVKM. With 3 bases removed from V and 4 bases from J, the gap between germline ends came to 12 bases.

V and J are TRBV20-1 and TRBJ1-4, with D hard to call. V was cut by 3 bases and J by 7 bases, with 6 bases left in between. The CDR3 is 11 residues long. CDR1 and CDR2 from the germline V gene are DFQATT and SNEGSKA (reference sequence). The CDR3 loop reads CSARSGEKLFF. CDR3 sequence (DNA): TGCAGTGCTAGGAGCGGTGAAAAACTGTTTTTT.

The CDR3 nucleotides read TGTGCCAGCAGCTACCGTTCTACCCAGTACTTC. Translating gives CASSYRSTQYF. This rearrangement joins TRBV28 to TRBJ2-5; D unresolved. V was shortened by 6 bases and J by 8 bases, with 10 bases between the two germline ends. Germline lookup yields CDR1 MDHEN and CDR2 SYDVKM. The CDR3 is 11 amino acids.

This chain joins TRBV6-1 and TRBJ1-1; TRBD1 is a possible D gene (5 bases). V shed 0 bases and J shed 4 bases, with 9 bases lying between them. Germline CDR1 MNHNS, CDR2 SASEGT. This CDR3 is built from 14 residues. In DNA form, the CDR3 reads TGTGCCAGCAGTGAAGCGAGGCAGGGCACTGAAGCTTTCTTT. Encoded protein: CASSEARQGTEAFF.